The source of this T cell receptor (beta chain) is a study of blood T cell repertoires in COVID-19. For the study at large: Samples representing acute and convalescent COVID-19 were sourced from the United States, Italy and Spain.

Some clones are missing from TCRdb's copy, which holds only in-frame ones; the method was immunoSEQ multiplex PCR. The sample records a few hundred thousand clones, 80% to 90% being singletons. Per the germline V gene, CDR1 is SGHAT and CDR2 is FQNNGV. V was shortened by 3 bases and J by 1 base, with 12 bases between the two germline ends. The CDR3 totals 15 residues. The V call is TRBV11-2, the J call TRBJ1-1; TRBD1 is a possible D gene (6 bases). The sequence was obtained from a woman in her twenties or thirties who had recovered from COVID-19. Sequenced input: PBMCs or T cells enriched from blood (not recorded which). CDR3 amino acids: CASSFPQGKNTEAFF. Here the CDR3 DNA reads TGTGCCAGCAGCTTTCCGCAGGGGAAGAACACTGAAGCTTTCTTT.